The clone carrying this TCR beta chain was recorded a few times. The antigen is not known. This record comes from a study of T cell responses to AZD1222 COVID-19 vaccine. Study as a whole: Pooling was applied to second doses at about 4 or about 12 weeks.

Study-wide findings and caveats: Repertoires were obtained only post-peak T cell response. Spike-wide coverage was observed for vaccine-associated CD4 TCRs, with dominant responses at 160-218 and 743-854. A mostly white British donor set with more females was recruited, and clonal diversity was possibly underestimated.

The data were produced by immunoSEQ multiplex PCR, yet TCRdb's version contains in-frame clones alone and is incomplete. Of about 140,000 clones listed, almost 90% are singletons. This CDR3 has 15 amino acids. The germline V gene encodes CDR1 SGHTA and CDR2 FQGNSA. V gave up 5 bases and J gave up 4 bases; unmatched junction bases: 9. The sequence derives from an adult in good health. This chain uses TRBV7-2 with TRBJ1-2, with 8 bases fitting TRBD1. The sequences come from peripheral blood, collected on day 0 of AZD1222 vaccination. The CDR3 DNA is TGTGCCAGCAGCATTGACAGGGGAGAAGGCTATGGCTACACCTTC. This sequence encodes CASSIDRGEGYGYTF. Full variable domain (outside the CDR3, taken from reference TRBV7-2 and TRBJ1-2): GAGVSQSPSNKVTEKGKDVELRCDPISGHTALYWYRQSLGQGLEFLIYFQGNSAPDKSGLPSDRFSAERTGGSVSTLTIQRTQQEDSAVYLCASSIDRGEGYGYTFGSGTRLTVV.